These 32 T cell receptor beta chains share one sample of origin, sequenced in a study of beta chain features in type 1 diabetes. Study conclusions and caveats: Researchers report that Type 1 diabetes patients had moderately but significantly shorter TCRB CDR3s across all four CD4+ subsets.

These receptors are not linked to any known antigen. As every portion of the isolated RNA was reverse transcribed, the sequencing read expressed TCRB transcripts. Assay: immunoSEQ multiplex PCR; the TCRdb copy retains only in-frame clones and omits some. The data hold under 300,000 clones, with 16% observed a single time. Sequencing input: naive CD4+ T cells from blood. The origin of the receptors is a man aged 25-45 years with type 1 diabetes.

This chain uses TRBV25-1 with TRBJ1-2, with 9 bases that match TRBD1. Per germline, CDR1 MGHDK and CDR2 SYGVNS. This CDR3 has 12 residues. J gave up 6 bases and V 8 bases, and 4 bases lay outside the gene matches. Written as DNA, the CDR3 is TGTGCCAGCCAGGACAGGGGCGATGGCTACACCTTC. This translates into CASQDRGDGYTF.

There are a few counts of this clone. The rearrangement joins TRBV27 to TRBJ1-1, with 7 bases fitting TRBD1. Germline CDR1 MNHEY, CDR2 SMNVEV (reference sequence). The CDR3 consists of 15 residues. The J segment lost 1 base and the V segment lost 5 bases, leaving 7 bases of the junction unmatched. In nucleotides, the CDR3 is TGTGCCAGCAGTCTAAGGACAGGTGGGAACACTGAAGCTTTCTTT. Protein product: CASSLRTGGNTEAFF.

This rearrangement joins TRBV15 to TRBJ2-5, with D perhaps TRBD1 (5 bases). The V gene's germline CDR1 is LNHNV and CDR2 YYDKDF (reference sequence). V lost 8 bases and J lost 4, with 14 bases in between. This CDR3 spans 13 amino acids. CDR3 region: CATALRVRETQYF. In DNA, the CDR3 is TGTGCCACCGCACTCAGGGTTAGAGAGACCCAGTACTTC.

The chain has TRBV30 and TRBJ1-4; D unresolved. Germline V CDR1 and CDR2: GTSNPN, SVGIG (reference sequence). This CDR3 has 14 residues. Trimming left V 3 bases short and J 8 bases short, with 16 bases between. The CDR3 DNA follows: TGTGCCTGGAGCCAGGTATCAGCGGGGGAAAAACTGTTTTTT. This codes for CAWSQVSAGEKLFF.

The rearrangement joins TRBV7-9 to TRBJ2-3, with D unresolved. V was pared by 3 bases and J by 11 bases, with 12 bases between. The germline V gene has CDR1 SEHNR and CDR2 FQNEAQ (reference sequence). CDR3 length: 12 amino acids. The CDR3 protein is CASSFPKGGQYF. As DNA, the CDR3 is TGTGCCAGCAGCTTCCCAAAGGGTGGGCAGTATTTT.

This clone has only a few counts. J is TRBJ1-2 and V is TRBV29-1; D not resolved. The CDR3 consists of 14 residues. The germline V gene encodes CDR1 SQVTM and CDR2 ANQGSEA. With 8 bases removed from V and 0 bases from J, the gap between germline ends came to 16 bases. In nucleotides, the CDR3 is TGCAGCTTCGGCAGGCTACAATCTAACTATGGCTACACCTTC. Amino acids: CSFGRLQSNYGYTF.

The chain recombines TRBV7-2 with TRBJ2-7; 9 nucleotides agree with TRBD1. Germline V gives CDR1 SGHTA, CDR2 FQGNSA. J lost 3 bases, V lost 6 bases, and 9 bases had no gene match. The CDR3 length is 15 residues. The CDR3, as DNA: TGTGCCAGCAGTCAGGATTGGGGACAGGGCTACGAGCAGTACTTC. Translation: CASSQDWGQGYEQYF.

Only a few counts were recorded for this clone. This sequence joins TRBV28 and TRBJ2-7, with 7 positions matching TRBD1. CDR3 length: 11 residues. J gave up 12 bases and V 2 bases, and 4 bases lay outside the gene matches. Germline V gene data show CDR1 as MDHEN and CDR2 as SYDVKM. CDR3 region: CASSLRGGSYF. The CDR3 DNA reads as TGTGCCAGCAGTTTAAGAGGGGGCTCGTACTTC.

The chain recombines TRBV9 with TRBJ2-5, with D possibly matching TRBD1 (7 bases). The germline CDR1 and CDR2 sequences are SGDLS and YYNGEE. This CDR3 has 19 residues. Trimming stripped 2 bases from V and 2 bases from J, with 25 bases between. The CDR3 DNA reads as TGTGCCAGCAGCGTGTACCCGTTTGGAGGGGGCTTGGGACAAGAGACCCAGTACTTC. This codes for CASSVYPFGGGLGQETQYF.

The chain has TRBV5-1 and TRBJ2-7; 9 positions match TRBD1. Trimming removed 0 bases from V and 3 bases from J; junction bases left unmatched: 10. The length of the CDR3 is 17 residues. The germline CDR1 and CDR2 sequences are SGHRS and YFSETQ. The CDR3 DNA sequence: TGCGCCAGCAGCTTGGTGTCAACCGGGACAGGGATCTACGAGCAGTACTTC. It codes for CASSLVSTGTGIYEQYF.

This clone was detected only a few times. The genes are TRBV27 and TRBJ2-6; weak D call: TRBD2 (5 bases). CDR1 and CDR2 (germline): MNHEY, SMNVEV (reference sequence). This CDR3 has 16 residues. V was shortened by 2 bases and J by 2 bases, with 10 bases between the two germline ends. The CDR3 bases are TGTGCCAGCAGTTTAGAGGGTTTGGCTGGGGCCAACGTCCTGACTTTC. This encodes CASSLEGLAGANVLTF.

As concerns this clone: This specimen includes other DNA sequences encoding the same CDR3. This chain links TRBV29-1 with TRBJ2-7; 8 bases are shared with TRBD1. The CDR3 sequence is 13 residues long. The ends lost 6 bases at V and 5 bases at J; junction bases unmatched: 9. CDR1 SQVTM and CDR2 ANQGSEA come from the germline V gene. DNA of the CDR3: TGCAGCGTCGTACGAGACAGGGGCCACGAGCAGTACTTC. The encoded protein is CSVVRDRGHEQYF.

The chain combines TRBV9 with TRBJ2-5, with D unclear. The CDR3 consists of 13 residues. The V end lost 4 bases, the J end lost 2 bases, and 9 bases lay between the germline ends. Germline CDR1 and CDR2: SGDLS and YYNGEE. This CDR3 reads CASSQRLQETQYF. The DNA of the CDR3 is TGTGCCAGCAGCCAGAGACTGCAAGAGACCCAGTACTTC.

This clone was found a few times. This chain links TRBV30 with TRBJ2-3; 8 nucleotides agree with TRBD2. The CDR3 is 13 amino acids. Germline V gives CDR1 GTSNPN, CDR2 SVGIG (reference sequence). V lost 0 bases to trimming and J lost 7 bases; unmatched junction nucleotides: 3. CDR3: CAWSVVAGYTQYF. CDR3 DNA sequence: TGTGCCTGGAGTGTCGTAGCGGGATATACGCAGTATTTT. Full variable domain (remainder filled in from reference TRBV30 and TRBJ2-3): SQTIHQWPATLVQPVGSPLSLECTVEGTSNPNLYWYRQAAGRGLQLLFYSVGIGQISSEVPQNLSASRPQDRQFILSSKKLLLSDSGFYLCAWSVVAGYTQYFGPGTRLTVL.

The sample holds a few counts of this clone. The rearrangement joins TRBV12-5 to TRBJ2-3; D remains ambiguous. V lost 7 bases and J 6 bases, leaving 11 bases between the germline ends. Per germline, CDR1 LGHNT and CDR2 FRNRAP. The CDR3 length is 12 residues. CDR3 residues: CASALYVDTQYF. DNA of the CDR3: TGTGCTAGTGCCCTCTACGTGGATACGCAGTATTTT.

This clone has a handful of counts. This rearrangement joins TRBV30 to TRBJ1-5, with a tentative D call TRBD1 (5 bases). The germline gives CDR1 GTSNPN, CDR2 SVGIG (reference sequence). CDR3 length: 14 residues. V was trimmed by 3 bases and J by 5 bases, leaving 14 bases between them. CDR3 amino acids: CAWRGLQEDQPQHF. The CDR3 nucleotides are TGTGCCTGGAGGGGGCTACAGGAAGATCAGCCCCAGCATTTT. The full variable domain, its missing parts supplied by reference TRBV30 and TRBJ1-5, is SQTIHQWPATLVQPVGSPLSLECTVEGTSNPNLYWYRQAAGRGLQLLFYSVGIGQISSEVPQNLSASRPQDRQFILSSKKLLLSDSGFYLCAWRGLQEDQPQHFGDGTRLSIL.

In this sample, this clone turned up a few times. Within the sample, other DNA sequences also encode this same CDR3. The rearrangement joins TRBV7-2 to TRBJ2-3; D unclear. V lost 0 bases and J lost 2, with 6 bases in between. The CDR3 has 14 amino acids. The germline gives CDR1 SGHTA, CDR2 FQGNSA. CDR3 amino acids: CASSLAGYTDTQYF. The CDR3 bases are TGTGCCAGCAGCTTAGCCGGTTACACAGATACGCAGTATTTT. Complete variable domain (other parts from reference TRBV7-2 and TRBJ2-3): GAGVSQSPSNKVTEKGKDVELRCDPISGHTALYWYRQSLGQGLEFLIYFQGNSAPDKSGLPSDRFSAERTGGSVSTLTIQRTQQEDSAVYLCASSLAGYTDTQYFGPGTRLTVL.

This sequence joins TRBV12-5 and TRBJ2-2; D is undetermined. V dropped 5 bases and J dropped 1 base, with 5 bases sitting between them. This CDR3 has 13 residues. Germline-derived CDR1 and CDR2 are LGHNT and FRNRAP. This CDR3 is CASGNLNTGELFF. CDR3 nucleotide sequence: TGTGCTAGTGGTAACCTGAACACCGGGGAGCTGTTTTTT.

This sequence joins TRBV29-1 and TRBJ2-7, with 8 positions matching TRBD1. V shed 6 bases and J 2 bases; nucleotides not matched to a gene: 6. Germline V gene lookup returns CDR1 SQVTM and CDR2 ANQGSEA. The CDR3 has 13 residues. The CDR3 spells CSVTGGSTYEQYF. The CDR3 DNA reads TGCAGCGTCACAGGGGGATCAACCTACGAGCAGTACTTC.

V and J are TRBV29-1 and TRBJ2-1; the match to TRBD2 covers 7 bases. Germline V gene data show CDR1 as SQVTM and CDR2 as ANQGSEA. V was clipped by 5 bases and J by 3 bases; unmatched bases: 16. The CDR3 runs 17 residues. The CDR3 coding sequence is TGCAGCGTTCCTGATGGCGGGAGCGCCTCCCTCTACAATGAGCAGTTCTTC. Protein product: CSVPDGGSASLYNEQFF.

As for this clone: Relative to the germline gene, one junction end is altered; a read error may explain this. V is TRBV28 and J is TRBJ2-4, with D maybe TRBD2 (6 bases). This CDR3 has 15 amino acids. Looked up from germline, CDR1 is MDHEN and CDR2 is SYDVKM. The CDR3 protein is CASSGTLIANNIQYF. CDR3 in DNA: TGTGCCAGCAGTGGGACTCTAATAGCCAACAACATTCAGTACTTC.

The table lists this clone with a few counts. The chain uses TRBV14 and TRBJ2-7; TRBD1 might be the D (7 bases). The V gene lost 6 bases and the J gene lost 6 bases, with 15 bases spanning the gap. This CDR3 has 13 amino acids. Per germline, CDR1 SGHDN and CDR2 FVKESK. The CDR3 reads CASSLRQGGEQYF. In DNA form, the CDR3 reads TGTGCCAGCAGTCTTAGACAGGGAGGCGAGCAGTACTTC.

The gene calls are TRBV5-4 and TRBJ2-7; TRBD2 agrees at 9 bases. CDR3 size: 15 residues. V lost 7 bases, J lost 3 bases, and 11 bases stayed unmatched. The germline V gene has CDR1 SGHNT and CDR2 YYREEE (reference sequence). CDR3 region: CASLPYGTSNYEQYF. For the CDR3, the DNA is TGTGCCAGCCTACCTTACGGGACTAGCAACTACGAGCAGTACTTC.

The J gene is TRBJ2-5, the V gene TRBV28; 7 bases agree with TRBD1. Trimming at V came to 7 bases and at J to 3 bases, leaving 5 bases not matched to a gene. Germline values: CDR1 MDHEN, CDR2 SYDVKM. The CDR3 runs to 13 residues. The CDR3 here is CASTDRVEETQYF. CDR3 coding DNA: TGTGCCAGCACTGACAGGGTGGAAGAGACCCAGTACTTC. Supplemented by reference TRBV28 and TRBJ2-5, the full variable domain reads DVKVTQSSRYLVKRTGEKVFLECVQDMDHENMFWYRQDPGLGLRLIYFSYDVKMKEKGDIPEGYSVSREKKERFSLILESASTNQTSMYLCASTDRVEETQYFGPGTRLLVL.

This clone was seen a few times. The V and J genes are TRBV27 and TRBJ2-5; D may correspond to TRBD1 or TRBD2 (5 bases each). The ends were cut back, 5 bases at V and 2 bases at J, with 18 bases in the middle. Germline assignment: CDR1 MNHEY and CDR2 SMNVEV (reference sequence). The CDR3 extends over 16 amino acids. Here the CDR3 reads CASSPGAGSPQETQYF. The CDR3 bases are TGTGCCAGCAGTCCTGGGGCAGGGAGCCCTCAAGAGACCCAGTACTTC.

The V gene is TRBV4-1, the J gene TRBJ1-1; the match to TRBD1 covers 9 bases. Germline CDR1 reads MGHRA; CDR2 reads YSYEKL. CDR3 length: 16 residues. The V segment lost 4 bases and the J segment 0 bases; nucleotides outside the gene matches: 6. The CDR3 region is CASSRTGTGMNTEAFF. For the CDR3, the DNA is TGCGCCAGCAGCCGGACCGGGACAGGGATGAACACTGAAGCTTTCTTT.

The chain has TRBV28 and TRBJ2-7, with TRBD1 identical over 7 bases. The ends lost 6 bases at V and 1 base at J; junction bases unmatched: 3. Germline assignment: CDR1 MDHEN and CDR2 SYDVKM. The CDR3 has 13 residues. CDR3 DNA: TGTGCCAGCAGATTACAGGGGTCCTACGAGCAGTACTTC. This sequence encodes CASRLQGSYEQYF.

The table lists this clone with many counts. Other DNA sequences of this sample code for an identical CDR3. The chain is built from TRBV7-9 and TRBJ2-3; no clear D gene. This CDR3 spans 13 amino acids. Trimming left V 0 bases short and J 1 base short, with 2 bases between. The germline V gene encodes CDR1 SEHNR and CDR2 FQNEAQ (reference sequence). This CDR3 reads CASSLARTDTQYF. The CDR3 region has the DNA TGTGCCAGCAGCTTAGCCCGCACAGATACGCAGTATTTT.

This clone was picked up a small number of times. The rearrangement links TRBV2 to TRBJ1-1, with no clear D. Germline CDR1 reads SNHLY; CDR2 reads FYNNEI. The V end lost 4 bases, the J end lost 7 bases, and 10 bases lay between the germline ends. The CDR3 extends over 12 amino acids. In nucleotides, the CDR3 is TGTGCCAGCAGTGGACGGGGTTTTGAAGCTTTCTTT. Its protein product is CASSGRGFEAFF.

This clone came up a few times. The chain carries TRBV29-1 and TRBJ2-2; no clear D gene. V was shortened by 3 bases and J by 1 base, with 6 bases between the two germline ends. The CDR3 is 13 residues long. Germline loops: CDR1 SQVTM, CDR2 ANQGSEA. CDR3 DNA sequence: TGCAGCGTTGAGCGGTGGAACACCGGGGAGCTGTTTTTT. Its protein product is CSVERWNTGELFF.

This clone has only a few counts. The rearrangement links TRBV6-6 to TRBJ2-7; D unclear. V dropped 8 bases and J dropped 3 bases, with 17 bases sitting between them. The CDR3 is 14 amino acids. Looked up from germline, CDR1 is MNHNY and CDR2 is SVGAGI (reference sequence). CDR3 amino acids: CASSERVSFYEQYF. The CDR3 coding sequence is TGTGCCAGCTCCGAGAGAGTTTCTTTCTACGAGCAGTACTTC.

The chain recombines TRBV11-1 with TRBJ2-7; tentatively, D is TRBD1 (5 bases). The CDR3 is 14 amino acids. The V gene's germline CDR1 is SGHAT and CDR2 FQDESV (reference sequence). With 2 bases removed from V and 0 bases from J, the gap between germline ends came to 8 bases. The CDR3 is CASSLQGPSYEQYF. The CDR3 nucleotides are TGTGCCAGCAGCTTACAGGGTCCCTCCTACGAGCAGTACTTC.